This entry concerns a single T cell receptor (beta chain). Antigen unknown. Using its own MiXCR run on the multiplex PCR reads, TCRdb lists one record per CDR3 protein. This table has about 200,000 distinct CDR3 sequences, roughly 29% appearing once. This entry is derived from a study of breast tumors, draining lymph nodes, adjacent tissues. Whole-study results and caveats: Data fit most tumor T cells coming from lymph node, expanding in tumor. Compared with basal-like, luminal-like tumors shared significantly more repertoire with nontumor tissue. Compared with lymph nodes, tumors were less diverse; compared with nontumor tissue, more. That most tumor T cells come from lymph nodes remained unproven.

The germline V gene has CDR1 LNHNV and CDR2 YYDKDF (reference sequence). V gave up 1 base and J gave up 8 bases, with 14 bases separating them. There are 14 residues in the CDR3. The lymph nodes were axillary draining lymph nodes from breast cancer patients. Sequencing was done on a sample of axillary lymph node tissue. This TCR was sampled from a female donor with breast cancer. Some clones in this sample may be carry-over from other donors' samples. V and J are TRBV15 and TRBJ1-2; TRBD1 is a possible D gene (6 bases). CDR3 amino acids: CATSRVMEGDGYTF. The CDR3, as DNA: TGTGCCACCAGCAGAGTGATGGAGGGGGACGGCTACACCTTC.